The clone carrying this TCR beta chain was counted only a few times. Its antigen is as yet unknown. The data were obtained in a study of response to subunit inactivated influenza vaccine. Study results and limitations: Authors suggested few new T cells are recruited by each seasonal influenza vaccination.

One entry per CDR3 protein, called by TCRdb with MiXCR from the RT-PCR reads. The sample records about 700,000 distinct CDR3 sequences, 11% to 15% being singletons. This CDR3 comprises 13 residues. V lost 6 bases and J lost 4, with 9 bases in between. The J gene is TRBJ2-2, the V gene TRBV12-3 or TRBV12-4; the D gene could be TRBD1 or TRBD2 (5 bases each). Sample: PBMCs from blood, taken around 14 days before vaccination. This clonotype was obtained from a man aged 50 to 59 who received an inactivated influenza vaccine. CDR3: CASSRDLTGELFF. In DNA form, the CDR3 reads TGTGCCAGCAGCCGGGACCTCACCGGGGAGCTGTTTTTT.